This T cell receptor (beta chain) was identified during a study of long-term antiretroviral therapy in people with HIV. Overall study results and limits: Clonotypes expanded prior to ART showed repertoire dominance at all sampled time points. Information on adherence, resistance and therapy changes was unavailable.

V dropped 1 base and J dropped 0 bases, with 14 bases sitting between them. The germline V gene encodes CDR1 SGHNT and CDR2 YYREEE (reference sequence). The CDR3 has 16 amino acids. Every participant with HIV received treatment in the United States. They ran version v3.0 of the immunoSEQ assay at survey level. Assay: immunoSEQ multiplex PCR; the TCRdb copy retains only in-frame clones and omits some. This sample has about 10,000 clones; roughly four fifths occur once, and the top ten carry 10% to 15%. Concerning this clone itself: Its antigen is not known.

The source of this sequence is a man between 35 and 55 years old with HIV. The chain couples TRBV5-4 to TRBJ2-7; possibly TRBD2 for D (5 bases). This specimen was unsorted PBMCs, taken 1.2 years after starting antiretroviral therapy. For the CDR3, the DNA is TGTGCCAGCAGCTTGTTGCTCGGGGTCCGCTCCTACGAGCAGTACTTC. Its protein product is CASSLLLGVRSYEQYF.